Listed here are 30 T cell receptor beta chains from one sample, sequenced in a study of human T cells and chemical hapten exposure. Regarding time point: pre-sensitization, week 0. Specified treatment: therapeutic diphenylcyclopropenone sensitization with weekly scalp DPC. TCRdb called the RACE reads again in MiXCR, with one record for every CDR3 protein. The table lists approximately 370,000 distinct CDR3 sequences, around 5% of them singletons. Source: whole blood, taken in connection with sensitization to the hapten diphenylcyclopropenone (DPC). Receptor source: a woman aged 18-30 years with alopecia areata. Some clones in this sample may be carry-over from other donors' samples.

The sample holds many counts of this clonotype. This rearrangement joins TRBV7-8 to TRBJ1-1; the D is unclear. The CDR3 length is 14 residues. V was cut by 2 bases and J by 1 base, with 8 bases left in between. CDR1 and CDR2 (germline): SGHVS, FQNEAQ. The CDR3 reads CASSLTYRNTEAFF. As DNA, the CDR3 is TGTGCCAGCAGCTTAACCTACCGGAACACTGAAGCTTTCTTT. Based on the CDR3 plus reference TRBV7-8 and TRBJ1-1, the full variable domain is GAGVSQSPRYKVAKRGQDVALRCDPISGHVSLFWYQQALGQGPEFLTYFQNEAQLDKSGLPSDRFFAERPEGSVSTLKIQRTQQEDSAVYLCASSLTYRNTEAFFGQGTRLTVV.

This clonotype was seen a handful of times. The chain employs TRBV6-6 and TRBJ1-4, with 7 bases matching TRBD1. Losses at the gene ends were 7 bases for V and 2 bases for J; bases not matched to a gene: 13. The CDR3 is 17 residues long. CDR1 and CDR2 from the germline V gene are MNHNY and SVGAGI (reference sequence). CDR3 sequence (DNA): TGTGCCAGCACCGAAACACCCCGGGGACAGACTAATGAAAAACTGTTTTTT. Its protein is CASTETPRGQTNEKLFF.

This clonotype has only a few counts. The rearrangement uses TRBV5-5 and TRBJ1-2; D gene unclear. V gave up 0 bases and J gave up 5 bases, with 11 bases separating them. Germline CDR1 reads SGHKS; CDR2 reads YYEKEE (reference sequence). The CDR3 contains 14 residues. For the CDR3, the DNA is TGTGCCAGCAGCTTGGGCCCCTTCGGGTATGGCTACACCTTC. Its protein product is CASSLGPFGYGYTF.

Concerning this clonotype itself: A much larger clone sits a single nucleotide away, making a read error possible. CDR3: CASSPGGTGSNQPQHF. The CDR3 DNA follows: TGTGCCAGCAGCCCAGGAGGGACAGGAAGCAATCAGCCCCAGCATTTT. The chain is built from TRBV7-2 and TRBJ1-5; 8 bases fit TRBD1. CDR1 is SGHTA, CDR2 FQGNSA, per germline. V gave up 5 bases and J gave up 1 base; unmatched junction bases: 7. The CDR3 spans 16 residues.

Ten or more counts support this clonotype. The chain combines TRBV20-1 with TRBJ1-1; D is possibly TRBD1 (5 bases). There are 17 residues in the CDR3. CDR1 and CDR2 from the germline V gene are DFQATT and SNEGSKA (reference sequence). Deletions cut 0 bases from V and 4 bases from J, with 21 bases between. The CDR3 nucleotides read TGCAGTGCTAGAGATTCCGGAGGAAGTGGGGGGAGCACTGAAGCTTTCTTT. Translating it yields CSARDSGGSGGSTEAFF.

This clonotype was detected ten times or more. The chain couples TRBV27 to TRBJ2-3, with D possibly called TRBD1 or TRBD2 (5 bases each). CDR1 and CDR2 from the germline V gene are MNHEY and SMNVEV (reference sequence). Trimming shortened V by 1 base and J by 0 bases, and 11 bases separated the two germline ends. The CDR3 is 16 amino acids. CDR3 in amino acids: CASSLLPGPSTDTQYF. The CDR3 nucleotides are TGTGCCAGCAGTTTATTACCGGGACCCAGCACAGATACGCAGTATTTT.

This clonotype was counted a few times. The chain has TRBV12-3 or TRBV12-4 and TRBJ2-3, with D uncertain. The CDR3 runs 12 residues. With 10 bases removed from V and 4 bases from J, the gap between germline ends came to 12 bases. The CDR3, as DNA: TGTGCCACTGCGAAACGCGCAGATACGCAGTATTTT. As protein: CATAKRADTQYF.

The count of this clonotype is one. The CDR3 coding sequence is TGTGCCAGCAGGAGGAGACCGGGGAATGAGCAGTTCTTC. It is translated as CASRRRPGNEQFF. V and J are TRBV6-5 and TRBJ2-1; D is possibly TRBD2 (5 bases). The ends were cut back, 6 bases at V and 7 bases at J, with 13 bases in the middle. The CDR3 loop spans 13 amino acids. CDR1 and CDR2 (germline): MNHEY, SVGAGI.

This clonotype was observed a single time. It may be a read error: a sequence one base away is much more abundant. This chain connects TRBV3-1 to TRBJ2-1; D gene unclear. CDR1 is LGHDT and CDR2 is YNNKEL in the germline V gene (reference sequence). CDR3 length: 13 residues. CDR3 DNA sequence: TGTGCCAGCAGCCTAGGGTATTACAATGAGCAGTTATTC. Its protein product is CASSLGYYNEQLF.

V and J are TRBV9 and TRBJ2-1; tentatively, D is TRBD1 (5 bases). Germline assignment: CDR1 SGDLS and CDR2 YYNGEE. The CDR3 is made up of 15 amino acids. Trimming took off 1 base at V and 2 bases at J, with 10 bases between the two ends. As DNA, the CDR3 is TGTGCCAGCAGCGTAAGGGGTGTTGCCTACAATGAGCAGTTCTTC. Protein sequence: CASSVRGVAYNEQFF. Combining the CDR3 with reference TRBV9 and TRBJ2-1 gives the whole variable domain DSGVTQTPKHLITATGQRVTLRCSPRSGDLSVYWYQQSLDQGLQFLIQYYNGEERAKGNILERFSAQQFPDLHSELNLSSLELGDSALYFCASSVRGVAYNEQFFGPGTRLTVL.

This chain uses TRBV7-8 with TRBJ2-7, with TRBD2 identical over 11 bases. CDR3 length: 19 amino acids. V lost 5 bases, J lost 6 bases, and 21 bases stayed unmatched. From germline, CDR1 is SGHVS and CDR2 FQNEAQ. The CDR3 nucleotides are TGTGCCAGCAGCGCCGGGACAGGGCGTTCTTGGCTAGCGGGGGGCGAGCAGTACTTC. Its protein product is CASSAGTGRSWLAGGEQYF.

This clonotype has only a few counts. The rearrangement links TRBV20-1 to TRBJ1-1, with 8 nucleotides matching TRBD1. The ends lost 5 bases at V and 7 bases at J; junction bases unmatched: 9. Germline CDR1 DFQATT, CDR2 SNEGSKA (reference sequence). The CDR3 spans 13 residues. The CDR3 nucleotides are TGCAGTGCTCCGCCCAGGGGGCATATTGAAGCTTTCTTT. Translating it yields CSAPPRGHIEAFF.

V usage is TRBV27 and J usage is TRBJ2-7; D possibly uses TRBD1 or TRBD2 (6 bases each). Germline V gene data show CDR1 as MNHEY and CDR2 as SMNVEV (reference sequence). Trimming pared 5 bases from V and 2 bases from J, leaving 16 bases between. The CDR3 sequence is 15 residues long. DNA of the CDR3: TGTGCCAGCAGTCCCCGGGGGCTGACCACCTACGAGCAGTACTTC. This gives the protein CASSPRGLTTYEQYF.

This clonotype showed up many times. The chain links TRBV7-9 to TRBJ2-7, with D tentatively TRBD1 or TRBD2 (5 bases each). CDR3 length: 14 residues. Germline V gene lookup returns CDR1 SEHNR and CDR2 FQNEAQ (reference sequence). Trimming pared 1 base from V and 0 bases from J, leaving 7 bases between. CDR3 DNA sequence: TGTGCCAGCAGCTTAGAGGGGACCTCCTACGAGCAGTACTTC. This gives the protein CASSLEGTSYEQYF.

In its sample, this clonotype was seen many times. The chain carries TRBV7-9 and TRBJ1-1; D call uncertain. Germline V gene sequence: CDR1 SEHNR, CDR2 FQNEAQ (reference sequence). The CDR3 contains 13 residues. V was cut by 0 bases and J by 7 bases, with 9 bases left in between. Written as DNA, the CDR3 is TGTGCCAGCAGCTTAGCGGCGCGGGGTGAAGCTTTCTTT. This codes for CASSLAARGEAFF.

This clonotype was detected only a few times. V and J are TRBV12-3 or TRBV12-4 and TRBJ2-3, with no clear D. V lost 3 bases, J lost 0 bases, and 7 bases lay in between. This CDR3 comprises 14 residues. DNA for the CDR3: TGTGCCAGCAGTTTCGGCCTTAGCACAGATACGCAGTATTTT. Amino acid sequence: CASSFGLSTDTQYF.

This clonotype was observed a handful of times. V and J are TRBV29-1 and TRBJ1-6; 8 positions match TRBD1. This CDR3 is 13 amino acids long. Trimming at V came to 4 bases and at J to 11 bases, leaving 7 bases not matched to a gene. Germline loops: CDR1 SQVTM, CDR2 ANQGSEA. DNA for the CDR3: TGCAGCGTTGGCGGACAGGGTGATGCACCCCTCCACTTT. Its translation is CSVGGQGDAPLHF.

This clonotype was counted only a few times. The chain has TRBV7-8 and TRBJ2-2; no definite D call. Trimming left V 1 base short and J 0 bases short, with 6 bases between. In germline, CDR1 is SGHVS, CDR2 FQNEAQ. The CDR3 loop spans 15 amino acids. CDR3 amino acids: CASSLDSANTGELFF. Here the CDR3 DNA reads TGTGCCAGCAGCTTAGACAGCGCGAACACCGGGGAGCTGTTTTTT.

The V gene is TRBV7-9, the J gene TRBJ2-3; D not certain. The CDR3 is made up of 14 amino acids. From germline, CDR1 is SEHNR and CDR2 FQNEAQ (reference sequence). The V gene lost 1 base and the J gene lost 1 base, with 6 bases spanning the gap. As DNA, the CDR3 is TGTGCCAGCAGCTTAGTCGTTGGCACAGATACGCAGTATTTT. Translating gives CASSLVVGTDTQYF. Variable domain in full (rest from reference TRBV7-9 and TRBJ2-3): DTGVSQNPRHKITKRGQNVTFRCDPISEHNRLYWYRQTLGQGPEFLTYFQNEAQLEKSRLLSDRFSAERPKGSFSTLEIQRTEQGDSAMYLCASSLVVGTDTQYFGPGTRLTVL.

This clonotype has just a few counts. The chain combines TRBV2 with TRBJ2-1; weak D call: TRBD2 (6 bases). This CDR3 contains 17 residues. Germline V gene sequence: CDR1 SNHLY, CDR2 FYNNEI. V dropped 6 bases and J dropped 0 bases, with 18 bases sitting between them. The CDR3 DNA sequence: TGTGCCAGCAGGTCACTACTAGCTCTCAGCTCCTACAATGAGCAGTTCTTC. Translated, it gives CASRSLLALSSYNEQFF.

The V call is TRBV6-5, the J call TRBJ1-2, with D unclear. The CDR3 covers 14 residues. Per germline, CDR1 MNHEY and CDR2 SVGAGI. Deletions cut 0 bases from V and 5 bases from J, with 10 bases between. The CDR3 loop is CASSYSGREYGYTF. The CDR3 DNA follows: TGTGCCAGCAGTTACTCAGGCAGAGAGTATGGCTACACCTTC.

This clonotype has ten or more counts. The chain carries TRBV29-1 and TRBJ1-2; the D is unclear. This CDR3 has 13 residues. Trimming cost V 3 bases and J 3 bases, with 11 bases left between them. Per the germline V gene, CDR1 is SQVTM and CDR2 is ANQGSEA. In DNA, the CDR3 is TGCAGCGTTGATGACGGGGATGACTATGGCTACACCTTC. It codes for CSVDDGDDYGYTF. Together with reference TRBV29-1 and TRBJ1-2, the CDR3 gives the full variable domain: SAVISQKPSRDICQRGTSLTIQCQVDSQVTMMFWYRQQPGQSLTLIATANQGSEATYESGFVIDKFPISRPNLTFSTLTVSNMSPEDSSIYLCSVDDGDDYGYTFGSGTRLTVV.

This clonotype was observed at least ten times. The chain uses TRBV20-1 and TRBJ2-2; TRBD1 is a possible D gene (5 bases). Germline V lookup: CDR1 DFQATT, CDR2 SNEGSKA (reference sequence). The CDR3 contains 12 residues. V shed 2 bases and J shed 6 bases, with 7 bases lying between them. This CDR3 reads CSARRGSGELFF. The CDR3 coding sequence is TGCAGTGCTAGAAGGGGATCCGGGGAGCTGTTTTTT.

The chain links TRBV29-1 to TRBJ2-1; a possible D gene is TRBD2 (6 bases). Germline V gives CDR1 SQVTM, CDR2 ANQGSEA. CDR3 size: 12 residues. V shed 3 bases and J shed 7 bases, with 10 bases lying between them. The CDR3 DNA is TGCAGCGTTGAGCCTAGCGCTAATGAGCAGTTCTTC. Translation gives CSVEPSANEQFF.

The table lists this clonotype with a few counts. The V gene is TRBV7-8, the J gene TRBJ1-5; no clear D. This CDR3 contains 14 residues. The germline V and J ends were trimmed by 2 bases and 7 bases, with 12 bases remaining between them. CDR1 and CDR2 from the germline V gene are SGHVS and FQNEAQ. CDR3 nucleotide sequence: TGTGCCAGCAGCTTAATCTCAGAACAGCAGCCCCAGCATTTT. Translation: CASSLISEQQPQHF.

This chain uses TRBV7-8 with TRBJ2-2; 7 nucleotides align to TRBD2. CDR3 size: 15 residues. The germline V gene encodes CDR1 SGHVS and CDR2 FQNEAQ. The ends lost 8 bases at V and 0 bases at J; junction bases unmatched: 6. The CDR3 is CASRRRGANTGELFF. CDR3 DNA: TGTGCCAGCCGACGACGGGGGGCGAACACCGGGGAGCTGTTTTTT.

As for this clonotype: A clone one base away is much larger, so this may be a read error. The chain couples TRBV7-8 to TRBJ1-2; D gene unclear. The germline gives CDR1 SGHVS, CDR2 FQNEAQ. Trimming stripped 5 bases from V and 3 bases from J, with 7 bases between. The CDR3 has 12 amino acids. In DNA, the CDR3 is TGTGCCAGCAGCACCGGCCACTATGGCTACACCTTC. Its protein is CASSTGHYGYTF.

Details on this clonotype: A clone one base away is much larger, so this may be a read error. This chain links TRBV19 with TRBJ2-7; D might be TRBD2 (5 bases). The CDR3 extends over 14 amino acids. V was shortened by 3 bases and J by 6 bases, with 15 bases between the two germline ends. Germline loops: CDR1 LNHDA, CDR2 SQIVND (reference sequence). The CDR3 region is CASSMTGGVFEQYF. The CDR3 bases are TGTGCCAGTAGTATGACCGGAGGAGTCTTCGAGCAGTACTTC.

This clonotype was detected many times. The V call is TRBV11-2, the J call TRBJ2-5; D gene unclear. Germline CDR1 is SGHAT and CDR2 is FQNNGV. The germline V and J ends were trimmed by 1 base and 0 bases, with 12 bases remaining between them. The CDR3 is made up of 16 amino acids. CDR3 sequence: CASSLVEQFYQETQYF. In DNA form, the CDR3 reads TGTGCCAGCAGCTTAGTAGAGCAGTTTTACCAAGAGACCCAGTACTTC.

The chain is built from TRBV6-2 or TRBV6-3 and TRBJ2-2; the D gene is possibly TRBD2 (7 bases). V lost 1 base to trimming and J lost 4 bases, with 16 bases between them. The length of the CDR3 is 17 residues. Per germline, CDR1 MNHEY and CDR2 SVGEGT. The CDR3 DNA reads TGTGCCAGCAGTTACTGGGGGGGGCGCCGGGCCACCGGGGAGCTGTTTTTT. The encoded protein is CASSYWGGRRATGELFF.